This entry concerns a single T cell receptor (beta chain). The CDR3 sequence is 14 residues long. Trimming took off 1 base at V and 2 bases at J, with 8 bases between the two ends. CDR1 KGHSH and CDR2 LQKENI come from the germline V gene. The data originate from a study of primary melanoma T cells and metastatic recurrence. Assay used: immunoSEQ multiplex PCR; TCRdb lists only in-frame clones, some missing. The sample lists several hundred clones, roughly 79% occurring once. The TCR sequence derives from a human donor with melanoma. This chain uses TRBV18 with TRBJ1-1; possible D gene TRBD1, 5 bases. The source material was melanoma tumor tissue. CDR3 DNA: TGTGCCAGCTCACCACGGCAGGGCAACACTGAAGCTTTCTTT. Amino acids: CASSPRQGNTEAFF.